A selection of T cell receptor beta chains follows, all from one sample in a study of CD8 T cells in ankylosing spondylitis. TCRdb passed the 5' RACE reads through MiXCR, listing each CDR3 protein once. The table has 450,000 to 550,000 distinct CDR3 sequences, approximately 5% seen once. Sequencing was carried out using blood, either unsorted or a sorted T cell fraction (not recorded which). Every receptor here comes from a male donor with ankylosing spondylitis. Both conserved end residues are part of each CDR3. A D gene is named only where the DNA matches it firmly. Not all rows give a size; the values are once, few, many and, for expanded clones, a class.

V gene	D gene	clone size	J gene	CDR3 protein	CDR3 DNA
TRBV20-1	TRBD1	few	TRBJ1-2	CSARDRQNYGYTF	TGCAGTGCACGGGACAGGCAGAACTATGGCTACACCTTC
TRBV12-3/TRBV12-4	.	many	TRBJ1-2	CAIGLIHGYTF	TGTGCCATCGGACTTATCCATGGCTACACCTTC
TRBV4-3	.	many	TRBJ1-1	CASSQRRNTEAFF	TGCGCCAGCAGCCAAAGGAGGAACACTGAAGCTTTCTTT
TRBV6-1	.	few	TRBJ2-7	CASIRTGTSYEQYF	TGTGCCAGCATTCGGACGGGGACCTCCTACGAGCAGTACTTC
TRBV20-1	.	.	TRBJ1-4	CSARWPNKEKLFF	TGCAGTGCTAGATGGCCGAATAAGGAAAAACTGTTTTTT
TRBV29-1	.	many	TRBJ1-1	CSVVGVTEAFF	TGCAGCGTTGTTGGGGTCACTGAAGCTTTCTTT
TRBV4-3	.	many	TRBJ1-3	CASSQLQGSGNTIYF	TGCGCCAGCAGCCAACTACAGGGATCCGGAAACACCATATATTTT
TRBV7-9	TRBD1	.	TRBJ1-2	CASSLRGRIGYTF	TGTGCCAGCAGCTTAAGGGGGCGGATTGGCTACACCTTC
TRBV28	TRBD1	.	TRBJ2-7	CASRTAGTGSYEQYF	TGTGCCAGCAGAACCGCCGGGACAGGCTCCTACGAGCAGTACTTC
TRBV7-2	.	many	TRBJ2-7	CASSFAGQTYEQYF	TGTGCCAGCAGCTTCGCCGGCCAGACCTACGAGCAGTACTTC
TRBV5-1	.	many	TRBJ2-1	CASSFLTSYNEQFF	TGCGCCAGCAGCTTTCTGACTAGTTACAATGAGCAGTTCTTC
TRBV29-1	TRBD2	many	TRBJ2-1	CSAVAGGRNEQFF	TGCAGCGCGGTCGCGGGAGGGCGCAATGAGCAGTTCTTC
TRBV6-1	.	.	TRBJ2-2	CASSEVTGSTGELFF	TGTGCCAGCAGTGAAGTAACGGGGTCCACCGGGGAGCTGTTTTTT
TRBV6-2/TRBV6-3	TRBD2	many	TRBJ2-2	CASSLGLAGANGELFF	TGTGCCAGCAGTCTGGGACTAGCGGGAGCCAACGGGGAGCTGTTTTTT
TRBV27	.	many	TRBJ1-1	CASSWARTGNTEAFF	TGTGCCAGCAGTTGGGCCAGGACGGGGAACACTGAAGCTTTCTTT
TRBV4-3	.	many	TRBJ2-1	CASSQGSGSYSYNEQFF	TGCGCCAGCAGCCAAGGAAGCGGGTCATACTCCTACAATGAGCAGTTCTTC
TRBV3-1	.	.	TRBJ2-1	CASSQVASDEQFF	TGTGCCAGCAGCCAAGTCGCTTCGGATGAGCAGTTCTTC
TRBV20-1	TRBD1	many	TRBJ2-3	CSARTGFSTDTQYF	TGCAGTGCCAGGACAGGGTTTAGCACAGATACGCAGTATTTT
TRBV11-1	TRBD2	many	TRBJ2-3	CASSSPRRLAGLTDTQYF	TGTGCCAGCAGCTCTCCTCGAAGGCTAGCGGGGCTCACAGATACGCAGTATTTT
TRBV27	TRBD1	many	TRBJ1-6	CARDRQGHSPLHF	TGTGCCAGAGATCGACAGGGGCATTCACCCCTCCACTTT
TRBV11-2	TRBD2	many	TRBJ2-1	CASTPVASGVVGQFF	TGTGCCAGCACTCCGGTGGCTAGCGGGGTCGTTGGGCAGTTCTTC
TRBV7-2	.	.	TRBJ1-4	CASTGQKNEKLFF	TGTGCCAGCACTGGACAGAAGAATGAAAAACTGTTTTTT
TRBV20-1	TRBD2	many	TRBJ2-3	CSARSAFLAGVPDTQYF	TGCAGTGCTAGATCCGCCTTTCTAGCGGGGGTCCCAGATACGCAGTATTTT
TRBV5-1	TRBD1	many	TRBJ2-7	CASSLYGDRVPAGEQYF	TGCGCCAGCAGCTTGTATGGGGACAGAGTGCCAGCCGGGGAGCAGTACTTC
TRBV7-6	.	many	TRBJ2-7	CASSPGVGASYEQYF	TGTGCCAGCAGTCCGGGGGTTGGAGCTTCCTACGAGCAGTACTTC
TRBV28	.	few	TRBJ2-1	CASKGRYNEQFF	TGTGCCAGCAAAGGGAGGTACAATGAGCAGTTCTTC
TRBV10-3	.	many	TRBJ1-1	CATASGTGDTEAFF	TGTGCCACCGCATCTGGGACGGGTGACACTGAAGCTTTCTTT
TRBV12-3/TRBV12-4	TRBD1	many	TRBJ2-7	CASTGTAYPYEQYF	TGTGCCAGCACCGGGACAGCATATCCCTACGAGCAGTACTTC
TRBV20-1	.	many	TRBJ1-1	CSAPERAMNTEAFF	TGCAGTGCCCCCGAAAGGGCCATGAACACTGAAGCTTTCTTT
TRBV9	TRBD1	.	TRBJ2-7	CASSPRAGGGEQYF	TGTGCCAGCAGCCCCCGGGCAGGGGGCGGCGAGCAGTACTTC
TRBV6-2/TRBV6-3	TRBD1	.	TRBJ2-3	CASSLPGQSTDTQYF	TGTGCCAGCAGTTTGCCGGGACAGAGTACAGATACGCAGTATTTT
TRBV6-1	.	many	TRBJ1-5	CASSPWDFGIQPQHF	TGTGCCAGCAGTCCTTGGGACTTTGGGATCCAGCCCCAGCATTTT
TRBV9	TRBD1	many	TRBJ2-3	CASSSGQGGDTQYF	TGTGCCAGCAGCTCGGGACAGGGGGGCGATACGCAGTATTTT
TRBV6-1	TRBD1	many	TRBJ1-1	CASSKGAGGNTEAFF	TGTGCCAGCAGTAAGGGGGCAGGGGGGAACACTGAAGCTTTCTTT
TRBV29-1	TRBD1	many	TRBJ1-2	CSVSPGQGYGYTF	TGCAGCGTCTCCCCGGGACAGGGGTACGGCTACACCTTC
TRBV20-1	TRBD1	many	TRBJ2-7	CSARVGDSYEQYF	TGCAGTGCTAGAGTGGGGGACAGCTACGAGCAGTACTTC
TRBV12-3/TRBV12-4	.	many	TRBJ1-5	CASSLGSGQPQHF	TGTGCCAGCAGTTTAGGTTCCGGGCAGCCCCAGCATTTT
TRBV7-9	TRBD1	many	TRBJ2-5	CASRPPPDRMEETQYF	TGTGCCAGCAGGCCCCCTCCGGACAGGATGGAAGAGACCCAGTACTTC
TRBV7-2	.	.	TRBJ2-1	CASSETLSYNEQFF	TGTGCCAGCAGCGAAACACTAAGTTACAATGAGCAGTTCTTC
TRBV20-1	.	many	TRBJ2-5	CSARDLKGIWETQYF	TGCAGTGCTAGAGATTTAAAGGGTATTTGGGAGACCCAGTACTTC
TRBV7-9	.	many	TRBJ1-2	CASSLGRNDYTF	TGTGCCAGCAGCTTAGGCAGGAATGACTACACCTTC
TRBV6-1	.	many	TRBJ1-1	CASSEDDREAFF	TGTGCCAGCAGTGAAGATGACAGGGAAGCTTTCTTT
TRBV9	TRBD2	many	TRBJ2-1	CASTHSGTDPGLAYNEQFF	TGTGCCAGCACCCACTCCGGGACGGATCCGGGACTAGCGTACAATGAGCAGTTCTTC
TRBV5-4	.	many	TRBJ2-4	CASSYSTQAKNIQYF	TGTGCCAGCAGCTACAGTACCCAAGCCAAAAACATTCAGTACTTC
TRBV7-2	.	many	TRBJ2-1	CASSLLGGYNEQFF	TGTGCCAGCAGCCTCCTCGGGGGCTACAATGAGCAGTTCTTC
TRBV25-1	.	many	TRBJ2-3	CASSELGAHTDTQYF	TGTGCCAGCAGTGAATTAGGGGCCCACACAGATACGCAGTATTTT
TRBV7-9	.	.	TRBJ2-1	CASSKGDENPDSSEQFF	TGTGCCAGCAGTAAGGGCGATGAGAACCCTGATTCAAGTGAGCAGTTCTTC
TRBV20-1	.	many	TRBJ1-6	CSASMRLSSYNSPLHF	TGCAGTGCTAGTATGAGGTTGAGCTCCTATAATTCACCCCTCCACTTT
TRBV20-1	TRBD2	.	TRBJ2-3	CCAARSLAGAFFTDTQYF	TGCTGTGCTGCCCGATCTCTAGCGGGGGCCTTCTTCACAGATACGCAGTATTTT
TRBV4-3	.	many	TRBJ1-2	CASSPYRANYGYTF	TGCGCCAGCAGCCCGTACAGGGCTAACTATGGCTACACCTTC
TRBV12-3/TRBV12-4	TRBD1	many	TRBJ1-1	CASSLGQGDNTEAFF	TGTGCCAGCAGTTTAGGGCAGGGGGACAACACTGAAGCTTTCTTT
TRBV5-1	.	many	TRBJ1-2	CASSPEALPNYGYTF	TGCGCCAGCAGCCCGGAAGCACTCCCTAACTATGGCTACACCTTC